These 22 T cell receptor beta chains were sequenced from one sample in a study of human T cells and chemical hapten exposure. TCRdb re-called the RACE reads through MiXCR, storing one row per CDR3 protein. Among about 120,000 distinct CDR3 sequences listed, roughly an eighth were seen once. Time point meaning: patch test 1, 2 weeks after DPC sensitization. Specified treatment: therapeutic diphenylcyclopropenone sensitization with weekly scalp DPC. The material was whole blood, obtained in connection with sensitization to the hapten diphenylcyclopropenone (DPC). These receptor sequences come from a man aged 18 to 29 with alopecia areata. Some clones in this sample may be carry-over from other donors' samples.

The table lists this clonotype with a few counts. This rearrangement joins TRBV10-3 to TRBJ2-1, with 8 bases lining up with TRBD1. Germline V CDR1 and CDR2: ENHRY, SYGVKD. After removal of 2 bases from V and 4 bases from J, the junction contained 7 bases not matched to a gene. CDR3 length: 16 residues. The CDR3 here is CAISEIVQGGYNEQFF. As DNA, the CDR3 is TGTGCCATCAGTGAGATAGTACAGGGGGGATACAATGAGCAGTTCTTC.

The rearrangement joins TRBV6-5 to TRBJ2-5, with 8 positions matching TRBD2. The germline V gene encodes CDR1 MNHEY and CDR2 SVGAGI. Trimming at V came to 5 bases and at J to 4 bases, leaving 9 bases not matched to a gene. This CDR3 comprises 15 residues. The CDR3 sequence is CASSTWAGGPETQYF. The CDR3 DNA sequence: TGTGCCAGCAGTACCTGGGCGGGGGGTCCAGAGACCCAGTACTTC.

This clonotype showed up just a few times. This rearrangement joins TRBV7-2 to TRBJ1-5; no definite D call. The CDR3 runs 15 residues. CDR1 is SGHTA and CDR2 is FQGNSA in the germline V gene. Trimming shortened V by 0 bases and J by 6 bases, and 12 bases separated the two germline ends. CDR3 bases: TGTGCCAGCAGCTTAGCTGTCGGAGGAATTCAGCCCCAGCATTTT. Translated, it gives CASSLAVGGIQPQHF.

The sample holds a few counts of this clonotype. The rearrangement uses TRBV28 and TRBJ1-1; no clear D gene. The length of the CDR3 is 11 residues. Germline V gene lookup returns CDR1 MDHEN and CDR2 SYDVKM. The germline V and J ends were trimmed by 5 bases and 6 bases, with 7 bases remaining between them. CDR3 region: CASSPLAEAFF. The CDR3 DNA reads TGTGCCAGCAGTCCTCTCGCTGAAGCTTTCTTT.

The chain has TRBV4-3 and TRBJ1-4, with D unresolved. Germline CDR1 and CDR2: LGHNA and YSLEER. CDR3 length: 16 amino acids. V lost 4 bases and J 5 bases, leaving 17 bases between the germline ends. CDR3 sequence: CASSLSSRVANEKLFF. CDR3 sequence (DNA): TGCGCCAGCAGCCTTTCGTCCCGGGTCGCGAATGAAAAACTGTTTTTT.

This clonotype was seen many times. The V gene is TRBV29-1, the J gene TRBJ2-1, with D possibly TRBD2 on 5 matching bases. The CDR3 contains 12 residues. V dropped 7 bases and J dropped 6 bases, with 13 bases sitting between them. CDR1 SQVTM and CDR2 ANQGSEA come from the germline V gene. In nucleotides, the CDR3 is TGCAGCGCCTGGTCGGGGTCCAATGAGCAGTTCTTC. Protein product: CSAWSGSNEQFF.

There are a few counts of this clonotype. The chain has TRBV5-4 and TRBJ1-2; 7 bases map to TRBD1. Germline-derived CDR1 and CDR2 are SGHNT and YYREEE (reference sequence). Losses at the gene ends were 1 base for V and 5 bases for J; bases not matched to a gene: 8. This CDR3 has 15 amino acids. The CDR3 loop reads CASSLRGDSFYGYTF. CDR3 nucleotide sequence: TGTGCCAGCAGCTTGAGGGGGGACAGTTTTTATGGCTACACCTTC.

This chain links TRBV6-5 with TRBJ1-2; TRBD1 might be the D (5 bases). V shed 6 bases and J shed 8 bases, with 13 bases lying between them. The CDR3 is made up of 12 amino acids. Germline V gives CDR1 MNHEY, CDR2 SVGAGI. The DNA for the CDR3 is TGTGCCAGCAGCCAGGGCCCCCGCGGCTACACCTTC. This gives the protein CASSQGPRGYTF.

This clonotype was found a few times. DNA for the CDR3: TGTGCCAGCAGTTCCGGGGCGCGCGTCCACCCTTCCTATGGCTACACCTTC. This codes for CASSSGARVHPSYGYTF. The rearrangement links TRBV6-5 to TRBJ1-2; D may be TRBD1 (5 bases). This CDR3 is built from 17 residues. Germline V gene sequence: CDR1 MNHEY, CDR2 SVGAGI. Deletions cut 4 bases from V and 4 bases from J, with 22 bases between.

This clonotype occurred a few times. This rearrangement joins TRBV7-2 to TRBJ2-7, with D possibly matching TRBD1 (6 bases). The CDR3 spans 14 residues. Trimming took off 1 base at V and 3 bases at J, with 10 bases between the two ends. In germline, CDR1 is SGHTA, CDR2 FQGNSA. The DNA for the CDR3 is TGTGCCAGCAGCTTAGATGGGGGCGTCTACGAGCAGTACGTC. It encodes CASSLDGGVYEQYV.

The table lists this clonotype with a few counts. V is TRBV7-2 and J is TRBJ2-3, with 7 bases aligning to TRBD2. Unmatched junction bases numbered 4, after V lost 1 base and J lost 0 bases. CDR1 and CDR2 from the germline V gene are SGHTA and FQGNSA. CDR3 length: 16 residues. The CDR3 sequence is CASSLVAGESTDTQYF. The CDR3, as DNA: TGTGCCAGCAGCTTAGTGGCGGGGGAAAGCACAGATACGCAGTATTTT.

The table lists this clonotype with a few counts. J is TRBJ2-1 and V is TRBV12-3 or TRBV12-4, with a weak D call TRBD2 (7 bases). The CDR3 contains 16 residues. V lost 4 bases and J 9 bases, leaving 22 bases between the germline ends. CDR3 sequence reads: CASSSPWGGRLGEQFF. Here the CDR3 DNA reads TGTGCCAGCAGTTCCCCCTGGGGGGGCCGGCTGGGTGAGCAGTTCTTC.

This clonotype was found many times. CDR3 loop: CASSGEQGDSYEQYV. The CDR3 DNA reads as TGTGCCAGCTCAGGGGAACAGGGCGATTCCTACGAGCAGTACGTC. The chain has TRBV12-3 or TRBV12-4 and TRBJ2-7; a weak D match, TRBD1 (6 bases). CDR3 length: 15 residues. The V and J ends lost 8 bases and 1 base respectively, with 18 bases between them.

This clonotype occurred many times. The rearrangement links TRBV6-5 to TRBJ1-5; 7 nucleotides line up with TRBD1. The CDR3 spans 13 residues. Looked up from germline, CDR1 is MNHEY and CDR2 is SVGAGI. V dropped 6 bases and J dropped 7; count of bases not matched to a gene: 6. The CDR3 is CASSQQGRQPQHF. CDR3 sequence (DNA): TGTGCCAGCAGCCAACAGGGGCGGCAGCCCCAGCATTTT.

This clonotype occurred a few times. The chain combines TRBV14 with TRBJ2-7; D gene ambiguous. There are 11 residues in the CDR3. The V end was cut by 1 base, the J end by 6 bases, with 4 bases between. Germline V gene data show CDR1 as SGHDN and CDR2 as FVKESK. DNA of the CDR3: TGTGCCAGCAGCCAAGCTGTCGAGCAGTACTTC. Protein: CASSQAVEQYF.

V gene TRBV6-1 combines with J gene TRBJ2-5; D gene ambiguous. Germline lookup yields CDR1 MNHNS and CDR2 SASEGT. V was pared by 6 bases and J by 2 bases, with 13 bases between. This CDR3 has 14 residues. CDR3 sequence: CASSPGPSQETQYF. Here the CDR3 DNA reads TGTGCCAGCAGCCCGGGCCCCTCTCAAGAGACCCAGTACTTC.

This clonotype was seen a handful of times. This chain connects TRBV12-3 or TRBV12-4 to TRBJ1-4; D possibly corresponds to TRBD1 (5 bases). The CDR3 runs 14 residues. Trimming removed 6 bases at V and 8 bases at J, with 16 bases between. The DNA of the CDR3 is TGTGCCAGCAGCCTTTACCAGGGATTAGAAAAACTGTTTTTT. Translation gives CASSLYQGLEKLFF.

This clonotype came up a few times. This chain uses TRBV6-2 or TRBV6-3 with TRBJ2-1; the match to TRBD2 covers 7 bases. CDR3 size: 15 residues. Germline assignment: CDR1 MNHEY and CDR2 SVGEGT. Trimming cost V 2 bases and J 4 bases; bases outside gene matches: 5. CDR3 nucleotide sequence: TGTGCCAGCAGTTACGGCGGGGGAGAGTACAATGAGCAGTTCTTC. It yields the protein CASSYGGGEYNEQFF.

This clonotype was recorded a few times. The chain is built from TRBV27 and TRBJ2-1; TRBD2 is a possible D gene (7 bases). The germline CDR1 and CDR2 sequences are MNHEY and SMNVEV (reference sequence). V was shortened by 1 base and J by 3 bases, with 19 bases between the two germline ends. The CDR3 loop spans 18 amino acids. Here the CDR3 DNA reads TGTGCCAGCAGTTTATTATTTTTCTGGGGGGGGCTCTACAATGAGCAGTTCTTC. It specifies CASSLLFFWGGLYNEQFF.

This clonotype turned up a few times. The rearrangement links TRBV7-8 to TRBJ1-1, with D possibly TRBD1 on 5 matching bases. In germline, CDR1 is SGHVS, CDR2 FQNEAQ. Trimming pared 5 bases from V and 2 bases from J, leaving 21 bases between. This CDR3 is built from 17 residues. The CDR3 sequence is CASSPHVTGTENTEAFF. CDR3 in DNA: TGTGCCAGCAGCCCACATGTGACCGGGACGGAAAACACTGAAGCTTTCTTT.

This clonotype was seen repeatedly, ten times or more. The gene calls are TRBV5-1 and TRBJ2-1; TRBD2 aligns across 11 bases. V gave up 2 bases and J gave up 4 bases; unmatched junction bases: 5. Germline CDR1 is SGHRS and CDR2 is YFSETQ. CDR3 length: 16 amino acids. The CDR3 DNA reads TGCGCCAGCAGCTTCAATAGCGGGGGGGCGTACAATGAGCAGTTCTTC. It translates to CASSFNSGGAYNEQFF. The whole variable domain, remainder taken from reference TRBV5-1 and TRBJ2-1, is KAGVTQTPRYLIKTRGQQVTLSCSPISGHRSVSWYQQTPGQGLQFLFEYFSETQRNKGNFPGRFSGRQFSNSRSEMNVSTLELGDSALYLCASSFNSGGAYNEQFFGPGTRLTVL.

V usage is TRBV28 and J usage is TRBJ2-3; 14 bases map to TRBD2. V shed 7 bases and J 0 bases; nucleotides not matched to a gene: 9. The CDR3 loop spans 18 amino acids. Germline assignment: CDR1 MDHEN and CDR2 SYDVKM. This chain's CDR3 is CASTPKGLAGASTDTQYF. CDR3 in DNA: TGTGCCAGCACCCCGAAGGGACTAGCGGGGGCCAGCACAGATACGCAGTATTTT.